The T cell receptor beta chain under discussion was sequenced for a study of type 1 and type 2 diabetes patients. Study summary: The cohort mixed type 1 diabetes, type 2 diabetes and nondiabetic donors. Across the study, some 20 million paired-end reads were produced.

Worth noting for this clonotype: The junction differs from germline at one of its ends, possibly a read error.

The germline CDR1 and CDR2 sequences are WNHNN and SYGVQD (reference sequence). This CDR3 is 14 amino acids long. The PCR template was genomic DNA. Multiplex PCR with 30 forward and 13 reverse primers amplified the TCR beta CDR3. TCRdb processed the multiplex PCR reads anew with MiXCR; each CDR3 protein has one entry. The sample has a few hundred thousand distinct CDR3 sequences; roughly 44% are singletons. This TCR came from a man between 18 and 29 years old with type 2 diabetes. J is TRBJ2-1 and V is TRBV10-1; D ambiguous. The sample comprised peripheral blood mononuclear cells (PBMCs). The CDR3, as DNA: TGTGCCGTCAGTGTTTCGAGCTCCTACAATGAGCAGTTCTTC. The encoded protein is CAVSVSSSYNEQFF.